This T cell receptor (beta chain) comes out of a study of T cells after yellow fever vaccination. The CDR3 totals 14 residues. V dropped 0 bases and J dropped 3; count of bases not matched to a gene: 2. Germline V lookup: CDR1 SGHKS, CDR2 YYEKEE (reference sequence). This clonotype was observed a handful of times. TCRdb redid the calling of the 5' RACE reads with MiXCR, one entry per CDR3 protein. The repertoire includes some 320,000 distinct CDR3 sequences, over 3.5% of them detected once, and 20% to 25% sits in the top ten. This sequence originates from a man aged 18 to 29 who received the YFV17D yellow fever vaccine. The specimen comprised PBMCs, sampled 5 days after the yellow fever booster vaccination. The chain recombines TRBV5-5 with TRBJ1-1, with 7 positions matching TRBD1. CDR3 bases: TGTGCCAGCAGCTTGGAACAGGGGCACACTGAAGCTTTCTTT. It is translated as CASSLEQGHTEAFF. The full variable domain, rest sourced from reference TRBV5-5 and TRBJ1-1, is DAGVTQSPTHLIKTRGQQVTLRCSPISGHKSVSWYQQVLGQGPQFIFQYYEKEERGRGNFPDRFSARQFPNYSSELNVNALLLGDSALYLCASSLEQGHTEAFFGQGTRLTVV.